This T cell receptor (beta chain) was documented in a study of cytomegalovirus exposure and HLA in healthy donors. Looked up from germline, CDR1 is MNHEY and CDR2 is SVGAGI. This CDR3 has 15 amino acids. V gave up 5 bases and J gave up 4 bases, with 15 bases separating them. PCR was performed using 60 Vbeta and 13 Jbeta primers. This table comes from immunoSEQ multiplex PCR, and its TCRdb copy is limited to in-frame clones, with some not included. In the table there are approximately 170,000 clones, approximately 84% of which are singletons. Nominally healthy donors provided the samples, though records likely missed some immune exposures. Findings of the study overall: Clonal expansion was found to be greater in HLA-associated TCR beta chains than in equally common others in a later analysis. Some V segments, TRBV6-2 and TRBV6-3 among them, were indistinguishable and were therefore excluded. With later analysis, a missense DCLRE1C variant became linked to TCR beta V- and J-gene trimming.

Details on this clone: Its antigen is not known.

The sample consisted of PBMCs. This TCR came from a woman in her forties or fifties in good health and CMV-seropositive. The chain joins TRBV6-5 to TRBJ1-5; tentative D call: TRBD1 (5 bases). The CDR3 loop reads CASSPTRGSNQPQHF. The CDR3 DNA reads TGTGCCAGCAGTCCGACCCGGGGGAGTAATCAGCCCCAGCATTTT.